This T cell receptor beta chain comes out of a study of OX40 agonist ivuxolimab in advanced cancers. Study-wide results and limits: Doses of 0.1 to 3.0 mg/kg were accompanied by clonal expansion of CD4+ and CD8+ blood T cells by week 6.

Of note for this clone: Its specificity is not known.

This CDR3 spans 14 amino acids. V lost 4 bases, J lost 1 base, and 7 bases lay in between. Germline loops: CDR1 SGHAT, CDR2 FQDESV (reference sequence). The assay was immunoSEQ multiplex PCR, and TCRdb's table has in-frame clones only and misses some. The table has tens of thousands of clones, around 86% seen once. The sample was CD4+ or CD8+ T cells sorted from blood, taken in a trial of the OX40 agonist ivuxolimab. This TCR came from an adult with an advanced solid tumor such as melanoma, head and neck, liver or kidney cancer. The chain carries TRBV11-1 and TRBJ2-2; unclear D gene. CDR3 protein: CASSWAGNTGELFF. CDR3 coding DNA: TGTGCCAGCAGCTGGGCAGGGAACACCGGGGAGCTGTTTTTT.